The present TCR beta chain was sequenced within a study of blood T cell repertoires in COVID-19. Study as a whole: Material from acute and convalescent COVID-19 was sourced from the United States, Italy and Spain. T cells, B-cell-depleted T cells, or PBMCs provided the cDNA or gDNA that served as material.

Per the study methods: Researchers report that nucleated cell counts were estimated from reference gene primer amplification. Sequencing was performed with immunoSEQ multiplex PCR; in TCRdb, only in-frame clones are kept and a portion is missing. For V, J and clone size, that table is used; D and trimming come from the DNA. This sample has 180,000 or so clones, with roughly 81% found just once. This clone was found a few times. The CDR3 has 16 residues. Germline V CDR1 and CDR2: KGHSH, LQKENI. V lost 3 bases, J lost 5 bases, and 4 bases stayed unmatched. The TCR originated in a woman older than 75 with acute or convalescent COVID-19. The sample consisted of peripheral blood. The rearrangement uses TRBV18 and TRBJ2-3; TRBD2 matches at 14 bases. The CDR3: CASSPGLAGAGDTQYF. The CDR3 DNA is TGTGCCAGCTCACCGGGACTAGCGGGAGCTGGAGATACGCAGTATTTT.